This TCR beta chain came from a study of cytomegalovirus exposure and HLA in healthy donors. General study findings and limits: A reported reduction in N-insertions relative to the approximately 670-donor mean was seen in an Asian-associated ancestry cluster in a later analysis. One cluster of highly shared sequence variants probably arose as a sequencing artifact. An analysis done earlier found most TCR beta V segments productive about 87% or about 30% of the time.

Trimming pared 5 bases from V and 0 bases from J, leaving 17 bases between. The CDR3 spans 17 residues. Germline V CDR1 and CDR2: SGHNT, YYREEE (reference sequence). The PCR employed 60 Vbeta primers together with 13 Jbeta primers. Method: immunoSEQ multiplex PCR; TCRdb's copy keeps in-frame clones and lacks some. Altogether about 210,000 clones are present, 82% being singletons, with the ten largest covering 6%. Turning to this clone: The antigen is not known.

The chain joins TRBV5-4 to TRBJ2-2; D possibly corresponds to TRBD1 (7 bases). The TCR sequence derives from a man in his forties in good health and CMV-seropositive. The sequenced sample was PBMCs. The CDR3 nucleotides are TGTGCCAGCAGATCCCCTGGAGGGGGCTCGAACACCGGGGAGCTGTTTTTT. It encodes CASRSPGGGSNTGELFF.